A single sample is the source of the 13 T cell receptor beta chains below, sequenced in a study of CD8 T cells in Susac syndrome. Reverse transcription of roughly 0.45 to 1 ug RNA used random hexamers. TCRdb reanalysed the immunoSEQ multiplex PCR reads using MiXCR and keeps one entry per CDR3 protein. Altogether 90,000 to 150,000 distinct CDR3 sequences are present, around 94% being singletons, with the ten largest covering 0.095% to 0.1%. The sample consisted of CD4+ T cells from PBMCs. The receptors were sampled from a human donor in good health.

The CDR3 DNA sequence: TGCAGCGTTGATCGAAGGGGAAGACATGGCTACACCTTC. The encoded protein is CSVDRRGRHGYTF. V and J are TRBV29-1 and TRBJ1-2; TRBD1 is a possible D gene (5 bases). The CDR3 sequence is 13 residues long. V was trimmed by 3 bases and J by 6 bases, leaving 14 bases between them. Germline V gene lookup returns CDR1 SQVTM and CDR2 ANQGSEA.

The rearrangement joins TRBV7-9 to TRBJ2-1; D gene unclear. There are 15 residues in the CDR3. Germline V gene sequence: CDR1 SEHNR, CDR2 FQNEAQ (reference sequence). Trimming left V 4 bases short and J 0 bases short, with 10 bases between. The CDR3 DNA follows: TGTGCCAGCAGCTCCGTGGCTAGCTCCTACAATGAGCAGTTCTTC. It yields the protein CASSSVASSYNEQFF.

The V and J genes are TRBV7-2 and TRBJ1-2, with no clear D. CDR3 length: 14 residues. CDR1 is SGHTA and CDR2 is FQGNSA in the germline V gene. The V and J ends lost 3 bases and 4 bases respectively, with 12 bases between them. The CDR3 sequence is CASSLSEAGYGYTF. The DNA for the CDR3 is TGTGCCAGCAGCTTGTCGGAAGCCGGCTATGGCTACACCTTC. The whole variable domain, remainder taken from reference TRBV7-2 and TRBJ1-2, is GAGVSQSPSNKVTEKGKDVELRCDPISGHTALYWYRQSLGQGLEFLIYFQGNSAPDKSGLPSDRFSAERTGGSVSTLTIQRTQQEDSAVYLCASSLSEAGYGYTFGSGTRLTVV.

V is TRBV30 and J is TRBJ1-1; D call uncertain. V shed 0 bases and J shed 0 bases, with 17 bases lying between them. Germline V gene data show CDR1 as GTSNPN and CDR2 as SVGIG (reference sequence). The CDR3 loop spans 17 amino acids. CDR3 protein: CAWSVDGFFTVNTEAFF. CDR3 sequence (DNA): TGTGCCTGGAGTGTAGATGGTTTCTTCACCGTGAACACTGAAGCTTTCTTT.

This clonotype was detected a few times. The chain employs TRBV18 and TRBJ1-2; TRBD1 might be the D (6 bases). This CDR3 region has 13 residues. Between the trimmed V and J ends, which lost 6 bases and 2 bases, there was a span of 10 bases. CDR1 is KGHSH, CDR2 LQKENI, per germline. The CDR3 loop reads CASSPDRNYGYTF. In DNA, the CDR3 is TGTGCCAGCTCCCCAGACAGGAACTATGGCTACACCTTC. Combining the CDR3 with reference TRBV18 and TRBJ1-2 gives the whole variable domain NAGVMQNPRHLVRRRGQEARLRCSPMKGHSHVYWYRQLPEEGLKFMVYLQKENIIDESGMPKERFSAEFPKEGPSILRIQQVVRGDSAAYFCASSPDRNYGYTFGSGTRLTVV.

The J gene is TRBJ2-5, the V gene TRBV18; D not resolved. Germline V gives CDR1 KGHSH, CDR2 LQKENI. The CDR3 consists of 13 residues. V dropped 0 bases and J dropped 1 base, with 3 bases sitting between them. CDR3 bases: TGTGCCAGCTCACCACCGGGCCAAGAGACCCAGTACTTC. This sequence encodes CASSPPGQETQYF.

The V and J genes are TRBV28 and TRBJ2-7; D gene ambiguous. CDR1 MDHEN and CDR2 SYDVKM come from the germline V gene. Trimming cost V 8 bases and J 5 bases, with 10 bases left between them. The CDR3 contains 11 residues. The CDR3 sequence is CASCWTDEQYF. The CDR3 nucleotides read TGTGCCAGCTGTTGGACCGACGAGCAGTACTTC.

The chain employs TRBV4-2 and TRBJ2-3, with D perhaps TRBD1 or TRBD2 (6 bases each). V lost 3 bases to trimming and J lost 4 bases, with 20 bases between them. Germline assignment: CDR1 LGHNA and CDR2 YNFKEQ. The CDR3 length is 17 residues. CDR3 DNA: TGTGCCAGCAGCCACGGGGGCCTGACCCCTGACGCAGATACGCAGTATTTT. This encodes CASSHGGLTPDADTQYF.

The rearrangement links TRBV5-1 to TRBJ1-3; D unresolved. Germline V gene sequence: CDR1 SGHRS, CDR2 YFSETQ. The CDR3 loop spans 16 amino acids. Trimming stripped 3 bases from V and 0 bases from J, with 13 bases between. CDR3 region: CASSWTEGSSGNTIYF. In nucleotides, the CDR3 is TGCGCCAGCAGCTGGACGGAGGGTAGCTCTGGAAACACCATATATTTT.

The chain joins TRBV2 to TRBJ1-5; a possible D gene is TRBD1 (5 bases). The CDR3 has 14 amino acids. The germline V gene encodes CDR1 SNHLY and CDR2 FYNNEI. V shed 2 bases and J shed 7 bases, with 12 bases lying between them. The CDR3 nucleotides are TGTGCCAGCAGTGAAACTGGGGGAAGCCAGCCCCAGCATTTT. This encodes CASSETGGSQPQHF.

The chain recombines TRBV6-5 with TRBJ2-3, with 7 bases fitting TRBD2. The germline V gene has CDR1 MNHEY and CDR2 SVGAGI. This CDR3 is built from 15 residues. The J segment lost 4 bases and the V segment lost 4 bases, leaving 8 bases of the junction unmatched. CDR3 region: CASSSLMTSPDTQYF. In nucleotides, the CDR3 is TGTGCCAGCAGTTCCCTAATGACTAGCCCAGATACGCAGTATTTT.

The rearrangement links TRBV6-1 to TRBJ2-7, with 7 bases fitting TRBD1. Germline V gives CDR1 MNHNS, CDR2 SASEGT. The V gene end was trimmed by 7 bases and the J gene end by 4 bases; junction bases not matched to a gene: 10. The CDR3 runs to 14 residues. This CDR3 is CASNPPDRVYEQYF. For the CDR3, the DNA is TGTGCCAGCAATCCCCCTGACAGGGTTTACGAGCAGTACTTC.

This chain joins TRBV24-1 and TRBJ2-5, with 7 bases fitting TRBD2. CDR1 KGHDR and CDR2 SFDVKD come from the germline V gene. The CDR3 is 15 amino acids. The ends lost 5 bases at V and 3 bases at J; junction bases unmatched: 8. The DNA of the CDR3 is TGTGCCACCAGTGCCCCAAACGCGGGGGAAGAGACCCAGTACTTC. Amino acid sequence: CATSAPNAGEETQYF.